This T cell receptor beta chain was documented in a study of T-cell memory formation after mild COVID-19. The CDR3 runs 15 residues. From germline, CDR1 is SGHAT and CDR2 FQDESV (reference sequence). Unmatched junction bases numbered 8, after V lost 3 bases and J lost 4 bases. UMIs and sample barcodes were carried by the TCR alpha and TCR beta cDNA libraries that 5'RACE produced using constant-segment primers. One entry per CDR3 protein results from TCRdb running MiXCR on the 5' RACE reads. The data contain 150,000 to 200,000 distinct CDR3 sequences, more than 14% of them singletons. Sequenced sample: PBMCs or a T cell subset sorted from them (not recorded which). The receptor's source is an adult woman who had mild COVID-19 (a few samples of this study predate the infection). Cell type and time point are not known. The genes are TRBV11-1 and TRBJ1-2, with TRBD1 identical over 7 bases. CDR3 region: CASSFQQGVGYGYTF. The CDR3 coding sequence is TGTGCCAGCAGCTTCCAGCAGGGGGTCGGCTATGGCTACACCTTC.